The present T cell receptor beta chain was sequenced within a study of beta chain features in type 1 diabetes. Study context: All of the samples together had 85 million to 140 million sorted cells examined. General study results and limits: Any HLA-type effect on TCRB rearrangement remained unresolved here.

About this clone itself: Its antigen is still unknown.

Germline CDR1 is SGHDT and CDR2 is YYEEEE. Trimming left V 4 bases short and J 3 bases short, with 14 bases between. This CDR3 region has 15 residues. The isolated RNA, all of it, was reverse transcribed, so expressed TCRB transcripts were what got sequenced. Assay: immunoSEQ multiplex PCR; the TCRdb copy retains only in-frame clones and omits some. The table shows around 300,000 clones, with 11% to 15% occurring only once. CD4+ cells of the naive, central memory, regulatory and stem cell-like memory types were sorted via CD45RO/CCR7/CD25/CD127/CD95/CD27. The specimen was central memory CD4+ T cells from blood. This receptor was taken from a young man in good health. V usage is TRBV5-6 and J usage is TRBJ1-5, with a tentative D call TRBD1 (5 bases). CDR3 DNA: TGTGCCAGCAGCCAAGGGACGGGGCTCAATCAGCCCCAGCATTTT. Its translation is CASSQGTGLNQPQHF.